This TCR beta chain was profiled in a study of blood T cell repertoires in COVID-19. Study-level background: Nucleic acid was either cDNA or gDNA, and it came from T cells, B-cell-depleted T cells, or PBMCs.

Measured with immunoSEQ multiplex PCR; TCRdb has only the in-frame clones, and not every one. The data show approximately 50,000 clones, with around 93% seen just once and 3.5% to 5.5% held by the top ten. The ends were cut back, 1 base at V and 0 bases at J, with 7 bases in the middle. Germline CDR1 GTSNPN, CDR2 SVGIG (reference sequence). The CDR3 runs to 14 residues. The clonotype was recovered from a man aged 50-60 years with active COVID-19. Sequencing input: peripheral blood. V usage is TRBV30 and J usage is TRBJ1-3; D not resolved. The CDR3 nucleotides are TGTGCCTGGAGTGCAGGAAACTCTGGAAACACCATATATTTT. It translates to CAWSAGNSGNTIYF.